A selection of T cell receptor beta chains follows, all from one sample in a study of molecular identifiers for immune sequencing clone quantification. TCRdb redid the calling of the PCR reads with MiXCR, one entry per CDR3 protein. The table shows hundreds of thousands of distinct CDR3 sequences, with 25% occurring only once. The sample consisted of naive CD8+ T cells from blood, with Jurkat cell RNA spiked in. These receptors were taken from a human donor in good health. Some libraries in this study had Jurkat cell RNA spiked in. The CDR3 runs from the conserved cysteine through the conserved F or W.

J | V | CDR3
TRBJ2-5 | TRBV4-1 | CASSQDPARETQYF
TRBJ2-6 | TRBV19 | CASREGSGANVLTF
TRBJ2-3 | TRBV13 | CAGSPPVSSGLTDTQYF
TRBJ2-4 | TRBV28 | CASSGLAAKNIQYF
TRBJ1-1 | TRBV30 | CAWIGEDTEAFF
TRBJ1-2 | TRBV10-2 | CASSEGGGQRGYTF
TRBJ1-1 | TRBV6-5 | CASSGTGAGTEAFF
TRBJ2-1 | TRBV19 | CASSIDAGFYEQFF
TRBJ2-3 | TRBV5-8 | CASSAGTADTQYF
TRBJ1-2 | TRBV6-2/TRBV6-3 | CASRLWTGSNYGYTF
TRBJ2-5 | TRBV9 | CASSALTGFQETQYF
TRBJ2-3 | TRBV14 | CASSARRDYGYSTDTQYF
TRBJ2-2 | TRBV12-3/TRBV12-4 | CASSLGTGETGELFF
TRBJ2-3 | TRBV7-6 | CASSRLAGLGDTQYF
TRBJ2-1 | TRBV24-1 | CATSDFYGVGGNEQFF
TRBJ1-1 | TRBV10-1 | CASSESNSGLAFF
TRBJ2-7 | TRBV29-1 | CSVVSDSYEQYF
TRBJ1-2 | TRBV4-1 | CASSQDREQNYGYTF
TRBJ1-2 | TRBV5-4 | CASSGGQLANYGYTF
TRBJ2-7 | TRBV7-2 | CASSFQGKGEQYF
TRBJ2-1 | TRBV4-2 | CASSQVVLGRTPYNEQFF
TRBJ1-5 | TRBV11-2 | CASSLGTGGHGNQPQHF
TRBJ1-1 | TRBV4-3 | CASSATGVELFTEAFF
TRBJ2-7 | TRBV7-9 | CASSPTVIGYEQYF
TRBJ2-7 | TRBV27 | CASSLNVGSGPFYEQYF
TRBJ2-7 | TRBV6-6 | CASSYSVRAYEQYF
TRBJ2-1 | TRBV29-1 | CSGLPGASGRKEQFF
TRBJ2-3 | TRBV5-1 | CASSLEDSSTDTQYF
TRBJ2-7 | TRBV5-6 | CASSLDRSYYEQYF
TRBJ1-1 | TRBV20-1 | CSARDLGETEAFF
TRBJ2-4 | TRBV12-3/TRBV12-4 | CASSRPHGAKNIQYF
TRBJ1-1 | TRBV28 | CASSLISAMNTEAFF
TRBJ2-1 | TRBV7-9 | CASSPAPGTEQFF
TRBJ1-2 | TRBV29-1 | CSVDPGTPGYTF
TRBJ2-7 | TRBV7-9 | CASSSPLDGAQTSYEQYF
TRBJ1-1 | TRBV4-1 | CTNNQDPGALNTEAFF
TRBJ1-1 | TRBV12-3/TRBV12-4 | CASSRFGGGTEAFF
TRBJ2-2 | TRBV21-1 | CASSNGTENTGELFF